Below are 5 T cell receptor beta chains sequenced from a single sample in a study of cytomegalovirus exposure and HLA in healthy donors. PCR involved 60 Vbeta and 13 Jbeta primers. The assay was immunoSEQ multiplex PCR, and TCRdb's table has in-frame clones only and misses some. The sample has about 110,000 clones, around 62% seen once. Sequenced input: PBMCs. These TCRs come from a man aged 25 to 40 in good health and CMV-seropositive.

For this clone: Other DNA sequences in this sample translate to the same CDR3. The CDR3 sequence: CASSPSGEPQHF. CDR3 in DNA: TGTGCCAGCTCACCTTCCGGGGAGCCCCAGCATTTT. The genes are TRBV18 and TRBJ1-5, with unresolved D. V lost 3 bases and J 8 bases, leaving 8 bases between the germline ends. Looked up from germline, CDR1 is KGHSH and CDR2 is LQKENI. This CDR3 has 12 residues.

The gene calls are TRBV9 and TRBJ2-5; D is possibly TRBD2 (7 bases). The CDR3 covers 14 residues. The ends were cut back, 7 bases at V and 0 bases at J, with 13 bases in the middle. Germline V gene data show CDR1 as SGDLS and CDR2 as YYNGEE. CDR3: CASGGAMYQETQYF. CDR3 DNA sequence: TGTGCCAGCGGGGGGGCTATGTACCAAGAGACCCAGTACTTC.

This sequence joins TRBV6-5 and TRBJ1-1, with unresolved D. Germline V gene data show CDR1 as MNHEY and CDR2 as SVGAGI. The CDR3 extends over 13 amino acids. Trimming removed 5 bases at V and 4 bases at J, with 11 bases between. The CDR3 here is CASSPRRATEAFF. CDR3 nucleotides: TGTGCCAGCAGTCCCCGGCGGGCCACTGAAGCTTTCTTT.

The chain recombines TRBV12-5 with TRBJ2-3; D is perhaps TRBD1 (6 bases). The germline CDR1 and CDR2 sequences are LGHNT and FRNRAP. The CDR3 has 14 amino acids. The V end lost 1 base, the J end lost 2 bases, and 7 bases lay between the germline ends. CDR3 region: CASGLGTVTDTQYF. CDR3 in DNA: TGTGCTAGTGGTTTGGGGACAGTCACAGATACGCAGTATTTT.

CDR3 amino acids: CSVGGGQGRTDTQYF. CDR3 DNA sequence: TGCAGCGTCGGCGGGGGACAGGGGAGAACAGATACGCAGTATTTT. This chain links TRBV29-1 with TRBJ2-3; 10 bases line up with TRBD1. With V trimmed by 6 bases and J by 3 bases, 9 bases remained unmatched. The CDR3 length is 15 residues. Germline V CDR1 and CDR2: SQVTM, ANQGSEA.